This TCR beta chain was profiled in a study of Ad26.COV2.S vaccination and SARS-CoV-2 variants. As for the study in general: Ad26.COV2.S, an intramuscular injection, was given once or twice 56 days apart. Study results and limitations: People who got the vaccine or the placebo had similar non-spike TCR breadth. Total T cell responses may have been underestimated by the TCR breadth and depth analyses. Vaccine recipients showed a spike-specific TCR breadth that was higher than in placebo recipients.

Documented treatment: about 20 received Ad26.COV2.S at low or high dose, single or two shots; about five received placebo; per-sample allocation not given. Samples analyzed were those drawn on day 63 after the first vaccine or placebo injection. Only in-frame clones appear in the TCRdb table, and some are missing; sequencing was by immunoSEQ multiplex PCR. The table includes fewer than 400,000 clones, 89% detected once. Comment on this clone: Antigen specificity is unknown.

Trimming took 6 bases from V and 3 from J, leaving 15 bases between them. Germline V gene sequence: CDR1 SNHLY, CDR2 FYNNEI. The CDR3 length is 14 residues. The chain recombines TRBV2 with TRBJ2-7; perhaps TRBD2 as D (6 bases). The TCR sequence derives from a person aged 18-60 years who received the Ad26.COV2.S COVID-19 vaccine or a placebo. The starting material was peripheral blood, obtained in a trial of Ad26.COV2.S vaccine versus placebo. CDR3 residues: CASSGTGKDYEQYF. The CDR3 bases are TGTGCCAGCAGCGGGACTGGAAAAGACTACGAGCAGTACTTC.